A single sample gave rise to the 29 T cell receptor beta chains below, sequenced in a study of cytotoxic CD8 clonotypes in ibrutinib-treated CLL. Clones were sequenced by immunoSEQ multiplex PCR, and TCRdb holds only the in-frame ones, with some missing. The repertoire includes roughly 30,000 clones, about 76% of them detected once, and around 50% sits in the top ten. Sequencing used PBMCs, obtained after 36 months of ibrutinib treatment. The receptor source for this set is a human donor with chronic lymphocytic leukemia.

A few counts support this clone. CDR3 amino acids: CASSQDRTIYGYTF. CDR3 coding DNA: TGCGCCAGCAGCCAGGACCGAACCATCTATGGCTACACCTTC. This chain connects TRBV4-1 to TRBJ1-2, with D unresolved. Trimming took 3 bases from V and 4 from J, leaving 12 bases between them. The CDR3 has 14 residues. Germline V gives CDR1 MGHRA, CDR2 YSYEKL.

The rearrangement joins TRBV19 to TRBJ2-1; 9 nucleotides match TRBD2. CDR3 length: 13 amino acids. After removal of 6 bases from V and 7 bases from J, the junction contained 4 bases not matched to a gene. In germline, CDR1 is LNHDA, CDR2 SQIVND (reference sequence). CDR3 region: CASRGLAGNEQFF. The CDR3 DNA reads as TGTGCCAGTAGGGGACTAGCAGGGAATGAGCAGTTCTTC. Drawing the rest from reference TRBV19 and TRBJ2-1, the complete variable domain is DGGITQSPKYLFRKEGQNVTLSCEQNLNHDAMYWYRQDPGQGLRLIYYSQIVNDFQKGDIAEGYSVSREKKESFPLTVTSAQKNPTAFYLCASRGLAGNEQFFGPGTRLTVL.

This clone turned up a few times. This chain joins TRBV6-5 and TRBJ1-2; weak D call: TRBD1 (6 bases). Germline CDR1 and CDR2: MNHEY and SVGAGI. The CDR3 runs 12 residues. V gave up 4 bases and J gave up 6 bases, with 9 bases separating them. The CDR3 bases are TGTGCCAGCAGTTCCTACAGGGATGGCTACACCTTC. Its protein product is CASSSYRDGYTF.

The chain links TRBV23-1 to TRBJ1-5; 10 bases are a match to TRBD1. TRBV23-1 is labeled an ORF, and its function is uncertain. The CDR3 extends over 13 amino acids. The ends lost 7 bases at V and 6 bases at J; junction bases unmatched: 3. CDR3 DNA: TGCGCCAGCACCGGGACAGGGGCTCAGCCCCAGCATTTT. Translated: CASTGTGAQPQHF.

This chain joins TRBV9 and TRBJ2-7; tentative D call: TRBD2 (7 bases). V was shortened by 3 bases and J by 1 base, with 14 bases between the two germline ends. Germline loops: CDR1 SGDLS, CDR2 YYNGEE. This CDR3 has 15 residues. CDR3 nucleotide sequence: TGTGCCAGCAGCGCCGCGGGGGCTGGATCCTACGAGCAGTACTTC. Its protein is CASSAAGAGSYEQYF.

This clone was recorded only once. V is TRBV7-9 and J is TRBJ2-1; 8 positions agree with TRBD2. Germline loops: CDR1 SEHNR, CDR2 FQNEAQ (reference sequence). This CDR3 spans 15 amino acids. The junction had 12 bases not matched to a gene; V was cut back by 5 bases and J by 9 bases. The CDR3 nucleotides are TGTGCCAGCAGCCAAACCGGGGGCCGGGAGGGTGAGCAGTTCTTC. Translating gives CASSQTGGREGEQFF.

The chain has TRBV7-2 and TRBJ2-7; the D gene is possibly TRBD1 (6 bases). Germline V gene sequence: CDR1 SGHTA, CDR2 FQGNSA. Trimming took off 6 bases at V and 2 bases at J, with 11 bases between the two ends. CDR3 length equals 13 residues. The CDR3 region is CASSLGQPYEQYF. The CDR3 nucleotides are TGTGCCAGCAGTCTCGGACAGCCCTACGAGCAGTACTTC.

The chain has TRBV27 and TRBJ2-2; no definite D call. The CDR3 consists of 14 residues. V lost 5 bases to trimming and J lost 6 bases, with 13 bases between them. CDR1 and CDR2 from the germline V gene are MNHEY and SMNVEV (reference sequence). Here the CDR3 reads CASSPYGSSGELFF. CDR3 sequence (DNA): TGTGCCAGCAGTCCCTATGGTTCATCCGGGGAGCTGTTTTTT.

The chain uses TRBV9 and TRBJ1-1; D gene unclear. The ends were cut back, 0 bases at V and 6 bases at J, with 9 bases in the middle. This CDR3 has 13 amino acids. CDR1 and CDR2 from the germline V gene are SGDLS and YYNGEE. CDR3 residues: CASSVAQDSEAFF. CDR3 nucleotides: TGTGCCAGCAGCGTAGCTCAAGACTCTGAAGCTTTCTTT. Drawing the rest from reference TRBV9 and TRBJ1-1, the complete variable domain is DSGVTQTPKHLITATGQRVTLRCSPRSGDLSVYWYQQSLDQGLQFLIQYYNGEERAKGNILERFSAQQFPDLHSELNLSSLELGDSALYFCASSVAQDSEAFFGQGTRLTVV.

In nucleotides, the CDR3 is TGTGCCAGCAGCCTCGGACACCCAGATACGCAGTATTTT. Translation gives CASSLGHPDTQYF. The chain carries TRBV7-3 and TRBJ2-3; possible D gene TRBD1, 5 bases. Between the trimmed V and J ends, which lost 5 bases and 4 bases, there was a span of 10 bases. The germline CDR1 and CDR2 sequences are SGHTA and FQGTGA. There are 13 residues in the CDR3.

This clone was counted between two and nine times. The V call is TRBV9, the J call TRBJ2-2, with TRBD1 matching 7 bases. Germline V gives CDR1 SGDLS, CDR2 YYNGEE. CDR3 length: 17 amino acids. Trimming took 0 bases from V and 7 from J; bases not matched to a gene: 12. The CDR3 DNA reads TGTGCCAGCAGCGTAGGTGGGACAGCCGGTTTGAGCGGGGAGCTGTTTTTT. This encodes CASSVGGTAGLSGELFF.

This chain joins TRBV7-9 and TRBJ1-1; D possibly corresponds to TRBD1 (5 bases). V was cut by 5 bases and J by 1 base, with 14 bases left in between. This CDR3 spans 15 amino acids. CDR1 is SEHNR, CDR2 FQNEAQ, per germline (reference sequence). CDR3 nucleotides: TGTGCCAGCAGCACCAGGGACTCTACGAACACTGAAGCTTTCTTT. This encodes CASSTRDSTNTEAFF.

The chain is built from TRBV6-1 and TRBJ2-7; weak D call: TRBD1 (5 bases). Germline V lookup: CDR1 MNHNS, CDR2 SASEGT. The V end lost 5 bases, the J end lost 4 bases, and 15 bases lay between the germline ends. The CDR3 is 14 residues long. CDR3 sequence (DNA): TGTGCCAGCAGTCAGACCGGAAGGGGATACGAGCAGTACTTC. Translation gives CASSQTGRGYEQYF.

This sequence joins TRBV2 and TRBJ2-1, with D perhaps TRBD2 (5 bases). Germline CDR1 reads SNHLY; CDR2 reads FYNNEI. The V end was cut by 4 bases, the J end by 5 bases, with 9 bases between. This CDR3 comprises 13 residues. The CDR3 DNA follows: TGTGCCAGCAGTGGAGGGCGAGACAATGAGCAGTTCTTC. Its translation is CASSGGRDNEQFF.

This chain links TRBV27 with TRBJ2-1; 8 nucleotides align to TRBD1. CDR3 size: 13 residues. Germline-derived CDR1 and CDR2 are MNHEY and SMNVEV (reference sequence). The V gene end was trimmed by 2 bases and the J gene end by 9 bases; junction bases not matched to a gene: 3. CDR3 bases: TGTGCCAGCAGTTTAGGACAGGGTGGTGAGCAGTTCTTC. Its protein is CASSLGQGGEQFF.

The table lists this clone with a count of one. The rearrangement links TRBV2 to TRBJ1-4; possible D gene TRBD1, 5 bases. The CDR3 sequence is 10 residues long. V lost 6 bases and J lost 13, with 9 bases in between. Germline values: CDR1 SNHLY, CDR2 FYNNEI. CDR3 in amino acids: CASRADRLFF. CDR3 sequence (DNA): TGTGCCAGCAGGGCAGACAGACTGTTTTTT.

This rearrangement joins TRBV27 to TRBJ1-1, with D unclear. This CDR3 region has 13 residues. The germline gives CDR1 MNHEY, CDR2 SMNVEV (reference sequence). The germline V and J ends were trimmed by 3 bases and 4 bases, with 9 bases remaining between them. Here the CDR3 reads CASSFRRVTEAFF. DNA for the CDR3: TGTGCCAGCAGTTTTAGGAGGGTCACTGAAGCTTTCTTT.

The chain links TRBV27 to TRBJ2-2; D uncertain. The CDR3 is 12 amino acids. The V end lost 6 bases, the J end lost 7 bases, and 9 bases lay between the germline ends. In germline, CDR1 is MNHEY, CDR2 SMNVEV (reference sequence). CDR3 residues: CASRPLIGELFF. CDR3 bases: TGTGCCAGCAGACCCCTCATCGGGGAGCTGTTTTTT.

Ten or more counts support this clone. The J gene is TRBJ2-7, the V gene TRBV6-5; the match to TRBD1 covers 7 bases. J lost 6 bases, V lost 5 bases, and 7 bases had no gene match. The germline gives CDR1 MNHEY, CDR2 SVGAGI. This CDR3 region has 13 residues. CDR3 residues: CASSRQGWREQYF. CDR3 sequence (DNA): TGTGCCAGCAGTAGACAGGGATGGCGCGAGCAGTACTTC.

The rearrangement uses TRBV29-1 and TRBJ2-7; D uncertain. The V gene lost 4 bases and the J gene lost 1 base, with 5 bases spanning the gap. There are 11 residues in the CDR3. Germline loops: CDR1 SQVTM, CDR2 ANQGSEA. The CDR3 loop reads CSVADSYEQYF. The CDR3 nucleotides read TGCAGCGTTGCCGATTCCTACGAGCAGTACTTC.

This chain uses TRBV6-5 with TRBJ1-2; 7 bases map to TRBD1. V shed 6 bases and J 4 bases; nucleotides not matched to a gene: 5. Germline V CDR1 and CDR2: MNHEY, SVGAGI. The CDR3 has 13 residues. CDR3 loop: CASRPGQSYGYTF. The DNA for the CDR3 is TGTGCCAGCAGACCGGGACAGAGCTATGGCTACACCTTC.

The rearrangement links TRBV18 to TRBJ1-5, with TRBD1 matching over 7 bases. The CDR3 extends over 16 amino acids. CDR1 and CDR2 (germline): KGHSH, LQKENI. With 3 bases clipped from V and 5 bases from J, the junction kept 10 bases outside the gene matches. DNA of the CDR3: TGTGCCAGCTCACCCGCGACAGGGATGATACATCAGCCCCAGCATTTT. The encoded protein is CASSPATGMIHQPQHF.

The chain employs TRBV7-9 and TRBJ1-2, with 7 bases matching TRBD1. The CDR3 spans 13 residues. With V trimmed by 5 bases and J by 4 bases, 4 bases remained unmatched. Germline-derived CDR1 and CDR2 are SEHNR and FQNEAQ (reference sequence). The DNA of the CDR3 is TGTGCCAGCAGCCTGGGACAGCCCTATGGCTACACCTTC. It translates to CASSLGQPYGYTF.

V is TRBV7-3 and J is TRBJ1-1, with D perhaps TRBD1 (6 bases). Per germline, CDR1 SGHTA and CDR2 FQGTGA. The CDR3 is made up of 13 amino acids. The V end lost 5 bases, the J end lost 8 bases, and 15 bases lay between the germline ends. The CDR3 spells CASSLYGQTEAFF. In DNA form, the CDR3 reads TGTGCCAGCAGCCTATACGGACAGACCGAAGCTTTCTTT. Together with reference TRBV7-3 and TRBJ1-1, the CDR3 gives the full variable domain: GAGVSQTPSNKVTEKGKYVELRCDPISGHTALYWYRQSLGQGPEFLIYFQGTGAADDSGLPNDRFFAVRPEGSVSTLKIQRTERGDSAVYLCASSLYGQTEAFFGQGTRLTVV.

The V gene is TRBV12-5, the J gene TRBJ2-7, with D possibly matching TRBD2 (6 bases). This CDR3 contains 14 residues. Germline CDR1 LGHNT, CDR2 FRNRAP. V was trimmed by 4 bases and J by 1 base, leaving 11 bases between them. In nucleotides, the CDR3 is TGTGCTAGTGGTTGGGGAGGTGGGTCCTACGAGCAGTACTTC. It is translated as CASGWGGGSYEQYF.

The gene calls are TRBV27 and TRBJ2-5, with D possibly being TRBD1 (6 bases). V was cut by 5 bases and J by 4 bases, with 11 bases left in between. Per germline, CDR1 MNHEY and CDR2 SMNVEV (reference sequence). There are 13 residues in the CDR3. In nucleotides, the CDR3 is TGTGCCAGCAGTGAACAGGGTATAGAGACCCAGTACTTC. This sequence encodes CASSEQGIETQYF.

The J gene is TRBJ1-1, the V gene TRBV7-2, with D uncertain. Deletions cut 5 bases from V and 4 bases from J, with 11 bases between. There are 13 residues in the CDR3. Germline CDR1 SGHTA, CDR2 FQGNSA. The CDR3 DNA sequence: TGTGCCAGCAGCCCGACCGTTTTCACTGAAGCTTTCTTT. This encodes CASSPTVFTEAFF. The full variable domain, rest sourced from reference TRBV7-2 and TRBJ1-1, is GAGVSQSPSNKVTEKGKDVELRCDPISGHTALYWYRQSLGQGLEFLIYFQGNSAPDKSGLPSDRFSAERTGGSVSTLTIQRTQQEDSAVYLCASSPTVFTEAFFGQGTRLTVV.

This clone was detected only a few times. This chain connects TRBV5-1 to TRBJ1-2; D might be TRBD1 (6 bases). This CDR3 comprises 14 residues. In germline, CDR1 is SGHRS, CDR2 YFSETQ. The V gene lost 4 bases and the J gene lost 4 bases, with 14 bases spanning the gap. The CDR3 loop is CASSPGGGVYGYTF. CDR3 bases: TGCGCCAGCAGCCCTGGAGGGGGGGTCTATGGCTACACCTTC.

The chain employs TRBV10-2 and TRBJ2-1; TRBD2 agrees at 7 bases. Germline V gene sequence: CDR1 WSHSY, CDR2 SAAADI. J lost 0 bases, V lost 2 bases, and 7 bases had no gene match. The CDR3 contains 17 residues. The CDR3 region is CASSEVAGESSYNEQFF. Written as DNA, the CDR3 is TGCGCCAGCAGTGAGGTAGCGGGTGAGAGCTCCTACAATGAGCAGTTCTTC.